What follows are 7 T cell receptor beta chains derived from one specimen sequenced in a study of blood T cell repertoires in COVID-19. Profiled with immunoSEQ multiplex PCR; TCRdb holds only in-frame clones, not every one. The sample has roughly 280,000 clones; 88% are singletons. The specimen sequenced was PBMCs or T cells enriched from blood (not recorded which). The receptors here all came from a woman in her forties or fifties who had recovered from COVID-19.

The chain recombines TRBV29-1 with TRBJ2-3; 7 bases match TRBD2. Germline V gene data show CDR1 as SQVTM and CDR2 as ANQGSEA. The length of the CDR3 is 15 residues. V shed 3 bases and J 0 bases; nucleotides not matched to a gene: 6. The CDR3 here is CSVEGPSGSTDTQYF. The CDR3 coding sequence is TGCAGCGTTGAGGGGCCTAGCGGAAGCACAGATACGCAGTATTTT.

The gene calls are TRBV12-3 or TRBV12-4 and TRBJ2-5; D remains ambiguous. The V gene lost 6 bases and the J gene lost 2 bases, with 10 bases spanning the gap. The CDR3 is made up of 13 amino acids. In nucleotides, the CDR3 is TGTGCCAGCAGCAAGGAACAGCAAGAGACCCAGTACTTC. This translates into CASSKEQQETQYF.

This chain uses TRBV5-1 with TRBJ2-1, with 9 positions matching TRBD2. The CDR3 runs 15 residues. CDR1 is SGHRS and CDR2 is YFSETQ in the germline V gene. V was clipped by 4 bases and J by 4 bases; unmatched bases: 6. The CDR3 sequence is CASSAGGRGYNEQFF. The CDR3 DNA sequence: TGCGCCAGCAGCGCCGGCGGGAGGGGATACAATGAGCAGTTCTTC.

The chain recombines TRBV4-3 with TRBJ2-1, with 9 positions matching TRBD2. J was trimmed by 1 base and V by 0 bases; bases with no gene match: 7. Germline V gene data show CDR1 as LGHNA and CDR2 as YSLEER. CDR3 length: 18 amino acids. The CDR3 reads CASSQDPLAGRSYNEQFF. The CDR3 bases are TGCGCCAGCAGCCAAGATCCCCTAGCGGGAAGATCCTACAATGAGCAGTTCTTC.

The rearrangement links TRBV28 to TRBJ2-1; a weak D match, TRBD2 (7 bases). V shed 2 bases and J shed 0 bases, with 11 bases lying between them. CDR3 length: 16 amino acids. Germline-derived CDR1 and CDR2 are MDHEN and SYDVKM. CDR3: CASSLAGASSYNEQFF. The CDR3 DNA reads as TGTGCCAGCAGTTTAGCGGGGGCCAGCTCCTACAATGAGCAGTTCTTC. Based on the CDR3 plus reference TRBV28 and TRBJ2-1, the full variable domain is DVKVTQSSRYLVKRTGEKVFLECVQDMDHENMFWYRQDPGLGLRLIYFSYDVKMKEKGDIPEGYSVSREKKERFSLILESASTNQTSMYLCASSLAGASSYNEQFFGPGTRLTVL.

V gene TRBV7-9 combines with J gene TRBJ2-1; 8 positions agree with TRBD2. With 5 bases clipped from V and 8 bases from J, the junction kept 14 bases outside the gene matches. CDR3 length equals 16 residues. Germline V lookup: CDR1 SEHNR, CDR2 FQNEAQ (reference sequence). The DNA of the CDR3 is TGTGCCAGCAGCCCAAGAAATAGCGGGATTTCGGATGAGCAGTTCTTC. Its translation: CASSPRNSGISDEQFF.

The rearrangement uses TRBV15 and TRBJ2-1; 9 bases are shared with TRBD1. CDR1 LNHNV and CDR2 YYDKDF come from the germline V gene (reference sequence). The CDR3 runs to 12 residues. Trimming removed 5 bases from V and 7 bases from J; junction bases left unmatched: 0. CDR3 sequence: CATSGQGNEQFF. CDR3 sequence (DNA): TGTGCCACCAGCGGACAGGGGAATGAGCAGTTCTTC.